A selection of T cell receptor beta chains follows, all from one sample in a study of T cells after yellow fever vaccination. A single record per CDR3 protein comes from TCRdb applying MiXCR to the 5' RACE reads. The data show under 300,000 distinct CDR3 sequences, less than 9% seen once. The sequenced sample was CD4+ T cells sorted from PBMCs, obtained 15 days after the yellow fever booster vaccination. The receptors come from a man aged 25-45 years who received the YFV17D yellow fever vaccine. Both conserved end residues are part of each CDR3. D genes are given only for firm matches. The size field is filled for only some rows; it gives once, few, many or a size class.

>-|TRBJ2-7|TRBV6-5|few
TGTGCCAGCAGTACAGGTAACGAGCAGTACTTC
CASSTGNEQYF
>-|TRBJ2-3|TRBV19|many
TGTGCCAGTAGTATAGGCCGGATGCCAGATACGCAGTATTTT
CASSIGRMPDTQYF
>TRBD2|TRBJ2-3|TRBV7-2|-
TGTGCCAGCAGCTTAGGGGGGCTAGCGGGCGCAACAGATACGCAGTATTTT
CASSLGGLAGATDTQYF
>TRBD2|TRBJ2-3|TRBV6-5|-
TGTGCCAGCAGAAAACTAGCGGCAGATACGCAGTATTTT
CASRKLAADTQYF
>TRBD2|TRBJ2-5|TRBV12-3/TRBV12-4|few
TGTGCCAGCAGGCGACTAGCGGGCGGAGGCGAGACCCAGTACTTC
CASRRLAGGGETQYF
>TRBD1|TRBJ2-1|TRBV30|few
TGTGCCTGGAGACCGAGACAGGGGGGTTACAATGAGCAGTTCTTC
CAWRPRQGGYNEQFF
>TRBD1|TRBJ1-1|TRBV5-1|many
TGCGCCAGCAGCTCGGGGGACAGGTTGAACACTGAAGCTTTCTTT
CASSSGDRLNTEAFF
>-|TRBJ2-1|TRBV4-3|few
TGCGCCAGCAGCCAAGGCATCAATGAGCAGTTCTTC
CASSQGINEQFF
>TRBD1|TRBJ2-7|TRBV7-2|many
TGTGCCAGCAGCGGAAGCTCCGGGACAGACTACGAGCAGTACTTC
CASSGSSGTDYEQYF
>TRBD2|TRBJ2-1|TRBV5-6|few
TGTGCCAGCAGCTTGCTTACTAGCGGGAGTAAATATGAGCAGTTCTTC
CASSLLTSGSKYEQFF
>TRBD1|TRBJ2-1|TRBV15|many
TGTGCCACCAGCAGAGGACAGGGTATTAGTGAGCAGTTCTTC
CATSRGQGISEQFF
>-|TRBJ2-7|TRBV28|-
TGTGCCAGCAGTCCGCGGGACGGACCCTACGAGCAGTACTTC
CASSPRDGPYEQYF
>-|TRBJ2-5|TRBV2|many
TGTGCCAGCAGATTAGACAAAGAGACCCAGTACTTC
CASRLDKETQYF
>TRBD1|TRBJ2-7|TRBV9|few
TGTGCCAGCAGCAGCAGGGGGCTACCTTACGAGCAGTACTTC
CASSSRGLPYEQYF
>TRBD1|TRBJ2-4|TRBV19|many
TGTGCCAGTAACCCGACAGGGTATCAAGTCAAAAACATTCAGTACTTC
CASNPTGYQVKNIQYF
>TRBD2|TRBJ2-1|TRBV3-1|many
TGTGCCAGCAGCCAAGTTCGGGGACTAGCGGACTCCTACAATGAGCAGTTCTTC
CASSQVRGLADSYNEQFF
>-|TRBJ2-3|TRBV29-1|-
TGCAGCGTTGAACTTGGAGATACGCAGTATTTT
CSVELGDTQYF
>-|TRBJ2-3|TRBV12-3/TRBV12-4|few
TGTGCCAGCAGTTCTCGTGGGGGGACTAGCACAGATACGCAGTATTTT
CASSSRGGTSTDTQYF
>-|TRBJ2-2|TRBV20-1|-
TGCAGTCCCAGACAGGCGAACACCGGGGAGCTGTTTTTT
CSPRQANTGELFF
>-|TRBJ2-7|TRBV12-3/TRBV12-4|few
TGTGCCAGCAGTTCAGCCTTTCGGGGTACCTACGAGCAGTACTTC
CASSSAFRGTYEQYF
>TRBD2|TRBJ2-1|TRBV5-1|few
TGCGCCAGCAGTAATGGCGGGACTAGCGGGAGTAATGAGCAGTTCTTC
CASSNGGTSGSNEQFF
>-|TRBJ2-2|TRBV5-1|many
TGCGCCAGCAGCTGGGGGAACGACTACGGGGAGCTGTTTTTT
CASSWGNDYGELFF
>TRBD1|TRBJ2-7|TRBV4-2|many
TGTGCCAGCAGCCAACTTGACAGGGTCTACGAGCAGTACTTC
CASSQLDRVYEQYF
>-|TRBJ1-1|TRBV10-3|few
TGTGCCATCAGTCCTGACAGTTTTGGCACTGAAGCTTTCTTT
CAISPDSFGTEAFF
>TRBD2|TRBJ2-7|TRBV4-2|many
TGTGCCAGCAGCCAAGAACTAGCGGGAGGGGTCTACGAGCAGTACTTC
CASSQELAGGVYEQYF
>-|TRBJ2-7|TRBV6-2/TRBV6-3|many
TGTGCCAGCAGCCCGGTGGGCCTACCTTCCTACGAGCAGTACTTC
CASSPVGLPSYEQYF
>-|TRBJ2-3|TRBV25-1|few
TGTGCCAGCAGTGATATCACCGGTGGGGCAAGCACAGATACGCAGTATTTT
CASSDITGGASTDTQYF
>-|TRBJ1-1|TRBV14|few
TGTGCCAGCAGCCAAGATGACACGCGCAGGGGTGAAGCTTTCTTT
CASSQDDTRRGEAFF
>-|TRBJ2-7|TRBV6-6|few
TGTGCCAGCATTCTGGGCAACTCCTACGAGCAGTACTTC
CASILGNSYEQYF
>-|TRBJ2-3|TRBV10-3|-
TGTGCCATCAGTGCGGTCGTTGGCGGAACAGATACGCAGTATTTT
CAISAVVGGTDTQYF